The 23 T cell receptor beta chains below come from one sample, sequenced in a study of blood T cell repertoires in COVID-19. The protocol was immunoSEQ multiplex PCR, while the TCRdb copy is restricted to in-frame clones and leaves out a portion. The sample lists about 51,000 clones, more than 85% seen once, with approximately 3% in the top ten. Sequenced material: peripheral blood. These receptors came from a man in his fifties with acute or convalescent COVID-19.

V is TRBV6-5 and J is TRBJ1-4; 7 positions agree with TRBD1. Trimming at V came to 6 bases and at J to 6 bases, leaving 10 bases not matched to a gene. Germline V gives CDR1 MNHEY, CDR2 SVGAGI. CDR3 size: 15 residues. The CDR3 loop reads CASSSGTAGYEKLFF. The CDR3 bases are TGTGCCAGCAGCTCCGGGACAGCGGGTTATGAAAAACTGTTTTTT.

The J gene is TRBJ1-2, the V gene TRBV19; 8 bases fit TRBD1. CDR1 LNHDA and CDR2 SQIVND come from the germline V gene (reference sequence). Germline trimming cut 3 bases from V and 7 bases from J; bases unmatched to any gene: 10. CDR3 size: 15 residues. The CDR3 loop is CASSILAGGPFGYTF. The CDR3 DNA reads as TGTGCCAGTAGTATTCTGGCAGGGGGCCCTTTTGGCTACACCTTC.

The gene calls are TRBV13 and TRBJ2-7, with 13 positions matching TRBD2. The CDR3 totals 16 residues. Germline values: CDR1 PRHDT, CDR2 FYEKMQ (reference sequence). V trimming: 5 bases; J trimming: 7 bases; junction bases outside the gene matches: 11. This chain's CDR3 is CASSHGTSGVAEEQYF. DNA of the CDR3: TGTGCCAGCAGCCACGGGACTAGCGGGGTAGCAGAGGAGCAGTACTTC.

This clone has just one count. This rearrangement joins TRBV27 to TRBJ2-7, with TRBD2 identical over 8 bases. Per germline, CDR1 MNHEY and CDR2 SMNVEV (reference sequence). CDR3 length: 13 amino acids. J was trimmed by 6 bases and V by 6 bases; bases with no gene match: 7. The CDR3 spells CASSPGLAFEQYF. The CDR3 DNA reads as TGTGCCAGCAGCCCCGGACTAGCCTTCGAGCAGTACTTC.

The chain couples TRBV4-2 to TRBJ2-7; 7 bases fit TRBD2. V lost 0 bases to trimming and J lost 3 bases; unmatched junction nucleotides: 5. Germline V gives CDR1 LGHNA, CDR2 YNFKEQ. There are 15 residues in the CDR3. The CDR3 loop is CASSQERLAGYEQYF. The CDR3 nucleotides are TGTGCCAGCAGCCAAGAGAGATTAGCGGGCTACGAGCAGTACTTC.

The rearrangement joins TRBV19 to TRBJ2-7; 13 bases fit TRBD2. This CDR3 is 15 amino acids long. Germline V gene data show CDR1 as LNHDA and CDR2 as SQIVND (reference sequence). Germline trimming cut 7 bases from V and 2 bases from J; bases unmatched to any gene: 5. The CDR3 protein is CASKPGTSGAYEQYF. In nucleotides, the CDR3 is TGTGCCAGTAAGCCGGGGACTAGCGGGGCCTACGAGCAGTACTTC.

This rearrangement joins TRBV7-2 to TRBJ1-3, with D hard to call. Germline V gives CDR1 SGHTA, CDR2 FQGNSA. The CDR3 covers 13 residues. V was pared by 2 bases and J by 8 bases, with 10 bases between. CDR3 protein: CASSLSGSYTIYF. The CDR3 DNA follows: TGTGCCAGCAGCTTATCGGGGTCCTACACCATATATTTT. Variable domain in full (rest from reference TRBV7-2 and TRBJ1-3): GAGVSQSPSNKVTEKGKDVELRCDPISGHTALYWYRQSLGQGLEFLIYFQGNSAPDKSGLPSDRFSAERTGGSVSTLTIQRTQQEDSAVYLCASSLSGSYTIYFGEGSWLTVV.

The rearrangement joins TRBV6-1 to TRBJ1-6, with 9 bases aligning to TRBD1. J gave up 6 bases and V 4 bases, and 7 bases lay outside the gene matches. The germline V gene encodes CDR1 MNHNS and CDR2 SASEGT. The CDR3 contains 16 residues. In DNA form, the CDR3 reads TGTGCCAGCAGTGGTGGACAGGGGAAGAGTAATTCACCCCTCCACTTT. Translated: CASSGGQGKSNSPLHF.

This chain connects TRBV29-1 to TRBJ2-7, with D perhaps TRBD1 (5 bases). The V end was cut by 6 bases, the J end by 2 bases, with 11 bases between. The CDR3 is made up of 12 amino acids. CDR1 and CDR2 (germline): SQVTM, ANQGSEA. The CDR3 loop is CSVQTDPYEQYF. In DNA, the CDR3 is TGCAGCGTCCAGACAGATCCCTACGAGCAGTACTTC.

The chain combines TRBV30 with TRBJ2-2; 14 bases fit TRBD2. The germline V gene has CDR1 GTSNPN and CDR2 SVGIG (reference sequence). The CDR3 is 15 residues long. V was pared by 3 bases and J by 5 bases, with 2 bases of the junction left unmatched. The CDR3 sequence is CAWRGTSGSTGELFF. In DNA form, the CDR3 reads TGTGCCTGGAGGGGGACTAGCGGGAGTACCGGGGAGCTGTTTTTT.

The rearrangement joins TRBV3-1 (or the pseudogene TRBV3-2) to TRBJ2-7, with 10 bases lining up with TRBD1. CDR1 and CDR2 from the germline V gene are LGHDT and YNNKEL (reference sequence). The CDR3 consists of 16 residues. V was pared by 3 bases and J by 0 bases, with 5 bases of the junction left unmatched. The CDR3 loop reads CASSHGDRGYSYEQYF. CDR3 in DNA: TGTGCCAGCAGCCACGGGGACAGGGGCTACTCCTACGAGCAGTACTTC.

The chain employs TRBV7-8 and TRBJ2-5, with 7 bases matching TRBD2. Germline CDR1 is SGHVS and CDR2 is FQNEAQ. This CDR3 contains 14 residues. The ends lost 5 bases at V and 5 bases at J; junction bases unmatched: 8. CDR3 loop: CASSKAGPGETQYF. DNA of the CDR3: TGTGCCAGCAGCAAAGCGGGACCCGGGGAGACCCAGTACTTC.

This clone has only a few counts. V is TRBV18 and J is TRBJ1-1, with D possibly matching TRBD1 (5 bases). Germline CDR1 KGHSH, CDR2 LQKENI. This CDR3 is 14 amino acids long. Trimming pared 1 base from V and 1 base from J, leaving 7 bases between. This chain's CDR3 is CASSPQTGNTEAFF. The CDR3 nucleotides read TGTGCCAGCTCACCACAAACAGGGAACACTGAAGCTTTCTTT.

This rearrangement joins TRBV29-1 to TRBJ2-3, with D possibly matching TRBD1 (6 bases). V lost 6 bases and J lost 3, with 13 bases in between. The CDR3 totals 13 residues. Germline CDR1 SQVTM, CDR2 ANQGSEA. The CDR3 loop reads CSVPTGKTDTQYF. As DNA, the CDR3 is TGCAGCGTCCCGACAGGAAAGACAGATACGCAGTATTTT.

This clone turned up a few times. The chain recombines TRBV7-8 with TRBJ1-2, with 9 bases that match TRBD1. The ends lost 1 base at V and 0 bases at J; junction bases unmatched: 9. Germline V CDR1 and CDR2: SGHVS, FQNEAQ. CDR3 length: 18 residues. The CDR3, as DNA: TGTGCCAGCAGCTTAGGCGGGGGGACAGGGTCAACTAACTATGGCTACACCTTC. The encoded protein is CASSLGGGTGSTNYGYTF.

This clone has more than one count but fewer than ten. This chain uses TRBV19 with TRBJ2-4, with D unclear. CDR1 is LNHDA and CDR2 is SQIVND in the germline V gene (reference sequence). The V end was cut by 1 base, the J end by 2 bases, with 18 bases between. CDR3 length equals 18 residues. The CDR3 region is CASSIAPTTRRTKNIQYF. The DNA for the CDR3 is TGTGCCAGTAGTATAGCGCCGACAACGCGACGAACCAAAAACATTCAGTACTTC. Based on the CDR3 plus reference TRBV19 and TRBJ2-4, the full variable domain is DGGITQSPKYLFRKEGQNVTLSCEQNLNHDAMYWYRQDPGQGLRLIYYSQIVNDFQKGDIAEGYSVSREKKESFPLTVTSAQKNPTAFYLCASSIAPTTRRTKNIQYFGAGTRLSVL.

The V call is TRBV2, the J call TRBJ1-2; the D gene is possibly TRBD1 (5 bases). The CDR3 runs to 14 residues. V lost 4 bases to trimming and J lost 6 bases, with 15 bases between them. Germline CDR1 SNHLY, CDR2 FYNNEI. This chain's CDR3 is CASSVAALRDGYTF. CDR3 nucleotide sequence: TGTGCCAGCAGTGTGGCGGCTCTCAGGGATGGCTACACCTTC. Based on the CDR3 plus reference TRBV2 and TRBJ1-2, the full variable domain is EPEVTQTPSHQVTQMGQEVILRCVPISNHLYFYWYRQILGQKVEFLVSFYNNEISEKSEIFDDQFSVERPDGSNFTLKIRSTKLEDSAMYFCASSVAALRDGYTFGSGTRLTVV.

The V gene is TRBV19, the J gene TRBJ2-1; 7 nucleotides line up with TRBD2. CDR3 length: 16 residues. V dropped 7 bases and J dropped 0; count of bases not matched to a gene: 9. Germline values: CDR1 LNHDA, CDR2 SQIVND (reference sequence). Here the CDR3 reads CASNLGGTRSYNEQFF. CDR3 DNA sequence: TGTGCCAGTAACCTCGGGGGGACCCGCTCCTACAATGAGCAGTTCTTC. Drawing the rest from reference TRBV19 and TRBJ2-1, the complete variable domain is DGGITQSPKYLFRKEGQNVTLSCEQNLNHDAMYWYRQDPGQGLRLIYYSQIVNDFQKGDIAEGYSVSREKKESFPLTVTSAQKNPTAFYLCASNLGGTRSYNEQFFGPGTRLTVL.

This clone showed up just a few times. V and J are TRBV29-1 and TRBJ1-2, with D unresolved. The CDR3 is 11 residues long. Trimming removed 5 bases from V and 8 bases from J, with 12 bases in between. The V gene's germline CDR1 is SQVTM and CDR2 ANQGSEA. The CDR3 here is CSVLSDGGYTF. The CDR3 DNA sequence: TGCAGCGTTTTATCCGATGGCGGCTACACCTTC.

The rearrangement joins TRBV7-6 to TRBJ2-1; possible D gene TRBD2, 7 bases. Germline values: CDR1 SGHVS, CDR2 FNYEAQ. The CDR3 contains 15 residues. The V gene lost 1 base and the J gene lost 2 bases, with 9 bases spanning the gap. The CDR3 protein is CASSLGGGPYNEQFF. For the CDR3, the DNA is TGTGCCAGCAGCTTAGGGGGGGGGCCCTACAATGAGCAGTTCTTC. The variable domain in full, with the rest retrieved from reference TRBV7-6 and TRBJ2-1, is GAGVSQSPRYKVTKRGQDVALRCDPISGHVSLYWYRQALGQGPEFLTYFNYEAQQDKSGLPNDRFSAERPEGSISTLTIQRTEQRDSAMYRCASSLGGGPYNEQFFGPGTRLTVL.

The chain joins TRBV24-1 to TRBJ2-5; 8 nucleotides align to TRBD2. J was trimmed by 5 bases and V by 3 bases; bases with no gene match: 7. Germline values: CDR1 KGHDR, CDR2 SFDVKD. The CDR3 has 15 amino acids. CDR3 sequence (DNA): TGTGCCACCAGTGATCCCGGGGGGGCCGGGGAGACCCAGTACTTC. It yields the protein CATSDPGGAGETQYF.

This chain joins TRBV5-5 and TRBJ2-6; D is uncertain. Germline V gene data show CDR1 as SGHKS and CDR2 as YYEKEE (reference sequence). Between the trimmed V and J ends, which lost 0 bases and 0 bases, there was a span of 7 bases. The CDR3 covers 16 residues. CDR3 residues: CASSLDSISGANVLTF. In DNA, the CDR3 is TGTGCCAGCAGCTTGGACAGTATCTCTGGGGCCAACGTCCTGACTTTC. Supplemented by reference TRBV5-5 and TRBJ2-6, the full variable domain reads DAGVTQSPTHLIKTRGQQVTLRCSPISGHKSVSWYQQVLGQGPQFIFQYYEKEERGRGNFPDRFSARQFPNYSSELNVNALLLGDSALYLCASSLDSISGANVLTFGAGSRLTVL.

V gene TRBV5-6 combines with J gene TRBJ2-7; D is perhaps TRBD1 (6 bases). The germline V gene encodes CDR1 SGHDT and CDR2 YYEEEE. Trimming cost V 2 bases and J 0 bases, with 12 bases left between them. The CDR3 contains 15 residues. CDR3 sequence reads: CASSFGQKSSYEQYF. Here the CDR3 DNA reads TGTGCCAGCAGCTTCGGACAGAAAAGCTCCTACGAGCAGTACTTC.